This TCR beta chain was documented in a study of T cells in localized non-small cell lung cancer. Assay used: immunoSEQ multiplex PCR; TCRdb lists only in-frame clones, some missing. Among tens of thousands of clones listed, less than 90% were seen once. The V segment lost 1 base and the J segment 7 bases; nucleotides outside the gene matches: 7. CDR3 size: 15 residues. The V gene's germline CDR1 is MGHRA and CDR2 YSYEKL. The chain uses TRBV4-1 and TRBJ2-1; TRBD2 aligns across 7 bases. The origin of this receptor is a male donor aged 60 or over with stage I lung adenocarcinoma. The material sequenced was peripheral blood, taken before any cancer treatment. CDR3: CASSQVGGGWNEQFF. The CDR3 DNA reads as TGCGCCAGCAGCCAAGTAGGCGGGGGTTGGAATGAGCAGTTCTTC.